This T cell receptor beta chain was observed in a study of vaccination effects on CD4 cells after COVID-19 (dated by TCRdb to 2022 to 2024). Describing the broader study: Each participant got two doses of an mRNA SARS-CoV-2 vaccine, either BNT162b2 or mRNA-1273. The study compared SARS-CoV-2 spike-specific CD4+ TCR repertoires before and after mRNA vaccination in COVID-19 convalescent patients and infection-naive vaccine recipients. The full study included roughly 11 COVID-19 convalescent patients and a handful of SARS-CoV-2-naive healthy vaccine recipients. In the study, cultures from other donors were sequenced using the Oncomine TCR Beta short-read assay on an Illumina iSeq 100. What the work shows at the level of the full study, not this receptor alone: Limitations of the study were the small number of convalescent patients and the absence of early post-infection timepoints. Both infection-induced and vaccine-induced clones contracted markedly at late post-vaccination timepoints, which is consistent with waning T cell responses. In healthy vaccine recipients, vaccine-induced clones were almost all SARS-CoV-2 mono-reactive, with only 1 of 255 being cross-reactive with common cold coronaviruses.

In the ViraFEST assay, PBMC were stimulated with viral peptide pools, and antigen-specific CD4+ T cell clonotypes were then identified by expansion using TCR sequencing. After more than 9 days of culture, CD4+ T cells were isolated with the EasySep CD4+ T cell isolation kit. None of the healthy vaccine recipients had a prior SARS-CoV-2 infection, which was confirmed by nucleocapsid antibody tests that came back negative both before and after vaccination. About 2.2 million PBMC per well were cultured in IMDM with 5% human AB serum, 10 IU/ml IL-2 and gentamicin, plus 10 ug/ml peptides. Half of the culture medium was replaced with fresh IL-2-containing medium on days 3 and 7. Each peptide stimulation condition was cultured in triplicate wells unless otherwise noted. Using Ficoll-Paque Plus gradient centrifugation, PBMC were separated from whole blood and then either used fresh or cryopreserved at -140C. The overlapping peptide pools covered the spike proteins of SARS-CoV-2 as well as those of the common cold coronaviruses HCoV-NL63, HCoV-OC43 and HCoV-229E. Genomic DNA was extracted from cultured CD4+ T cells with the QIAamp micro DNA kit.

Of note for this clone: The target of this receptor is not known. Per-base qualities were not stored, and no clone one base away is much larger.

Library preparation was by the immunoSEQ multiplex PCR assay. DNA from the cultured, isolated CD4+ T cells was subjected to TCR beta CDR3 sequencing. In the authors' own workflow: Non-productive TCR sequences were removed, reads were trimmed to the CDR3 region, and CDR3s of at least 7 amino acids were retained. The MANAFEST web app was used to pick out antigen-specific clonotypes by comparing their expansion in peptide wells with that in reference cultures. Positive clones required FDR<0.05 expansion versus reference and all other wells, odds ratio above 5, and frequency above 0.1% in two replicate wells. A clonotype was defined as cross-reactive if the clonotype was significantly expanded both in SARS-CoV-2 spike wells and in at least one common cold coronavirus spike condition. Levenshtein distance calculated with the stringdist R package was used to assess CDR3 similarity, and unrooted trees were constructed with ape in R 3.6.1. What TCRdb holds here is the immuneACCESS table cut down to in-frame rearrangements. Part of the clones is not present; checked against another copy, under half of the missing clones reflect an unresolved V gene, and the others are unexplained. V and J calls and clone size are those listed in that table; D and trimming were worked out from the DNA. Present in this sample are about 70,000 clones, 80% of which were seen just once. Of the sample, 9.5% to 15% falls within the top ten clones.

CDR1 and CDR2, looked up from the germline V gene, are MGHRA and YSYEKL. The CDR3 contains 17 residues, cysteine and phenylalanine counted. The only DNA kept is the CDR3, 51 bases in frame from the first base. Here V drops 1 base and J drops 5 bases, and the junction holds 10 bases not matched to any gene. The V gene is TRBV4-1 and the J gene is TRBJ2-1, with 8 bases matching TRBD2. The receptor's source is a human donor who received a COVID-19 vaccine. The sequences come from CD4+ T cells from PBMCs cultured with SARS-CoV-2 spike peptides, collected before COVID-19 vaccination. This sample's cell subset or site label indicates: SARS-CoV-2 spike overlapping peptide pool stimulation. The sequenced DNA: TGCGCCAGCAGCCAAGTGGTCGGGGGGGGGTTGAACAATGAGCAGTTCTTC. The encoded protein is CASSQVVGGGLNNEQFF.